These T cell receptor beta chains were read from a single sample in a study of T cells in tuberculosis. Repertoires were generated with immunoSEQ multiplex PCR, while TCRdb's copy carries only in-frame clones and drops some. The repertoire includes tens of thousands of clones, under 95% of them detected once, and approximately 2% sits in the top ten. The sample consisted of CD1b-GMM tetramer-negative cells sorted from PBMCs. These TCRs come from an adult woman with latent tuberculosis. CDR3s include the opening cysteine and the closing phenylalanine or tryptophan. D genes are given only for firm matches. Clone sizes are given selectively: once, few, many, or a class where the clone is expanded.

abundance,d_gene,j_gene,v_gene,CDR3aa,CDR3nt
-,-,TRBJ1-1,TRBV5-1,CASSFMVREDTEAFF,TGCGCCAGCAGCTTTATGGTGCGGGAGGACACTGAAGCTTTCTTT
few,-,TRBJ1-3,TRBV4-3,CASSQGSGRGGNTIYF,TGCGCCAGCAGCCAAGGTTCCGGACGCGGGGGAAACACCATATATTTT
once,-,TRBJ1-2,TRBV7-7,CASNPGRYGYTF,TGTGCTAGCAACCCCGGTCGGTATGGCTACACCTTC
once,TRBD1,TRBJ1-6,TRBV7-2,CASSLSGGNSPLHF,TGTGCCAGCAGCTTATCAGGGGGGAATTCACCCCTCCACTTT
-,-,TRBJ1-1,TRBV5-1,CASSLTGEAFF,TGCGCCAGCAGCTTGACCGGTGAAGCTTTCTTT
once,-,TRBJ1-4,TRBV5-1,CASSSGGFISEKLFF,TGCGCCAGCAGCTCCGGCGGGTTCATCTCTGAAAAACTGTTTTTT
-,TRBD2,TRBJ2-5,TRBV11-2,CASSLSLAGGVETQYF,TGTGCCAGCAGCTTGTCGTTAGCGGGGGGGGTAGAGACCCAGTACTTC
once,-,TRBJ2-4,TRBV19,CASSMQGTNIQYF,TGTGCCAGTAGTATGCAGGGGACGAACATTCAGTACTTC
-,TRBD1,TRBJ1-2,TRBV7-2,CASSLATRGQGYTF,TGTGCCAGCAGCTTAGCGACGAGGGGGCAAGGCTACACCTTC
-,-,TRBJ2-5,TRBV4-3,CASSQGPSGTQYF,TGCGCCAGCAGCCAAGGGCCCTCAGGGACCCAGTACTTC
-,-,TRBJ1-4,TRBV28,CASSSNTLNGKLFF,TGTGCCAGCAGTTCCAATACGCTAAATGGAAAACTGTTTTTT
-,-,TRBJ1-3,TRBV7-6,CASSLYSVRETGNTIYF,TGTGCCAGCAGCTTATACTCAGTGAGGGAAACTGGAAACACCATATATTTT
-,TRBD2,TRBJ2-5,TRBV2,CASYPSGSTQETQYF,TGTGCCAGCTACCCTAGCGGAAGTACCCAAGAGACCCAGTACTTC
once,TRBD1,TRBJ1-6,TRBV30,CAWNKLDRGNSPLHF,TGTGCCTGGAACAAGCTCGACAGGGGCAATTCACCCCTCCACTTT
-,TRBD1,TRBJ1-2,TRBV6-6,CASSYTMTGDNYGYTF,TGTGCCAGCAGTTACACAATGACAGGGGATAACTATGGCTACACCTTC
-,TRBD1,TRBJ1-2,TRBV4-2,CASSQVLGQGTSYGYTF,TGTGCCAGCAGCCAAGTATTGGGACAGGGAACCTCCTATGGCTACACCTTC
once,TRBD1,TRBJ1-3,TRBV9,CASSVGMNRGLSSGNTIYF,TGTGCCAGCAGCGTAGGGATGAACAGGGGACTCAGCTCTGGAAACACCATATATTTT
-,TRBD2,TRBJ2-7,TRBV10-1,CASRNNPGLAADEQYF,TGCGCCAGCAGAAATAACCCGGGACTAGCGGCTGACGAGCAGTACTTC
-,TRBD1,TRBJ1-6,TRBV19,CASSIARRQGANSPLHF,TGTGCCAGTAGTATAGCACGGCGGCAGGGGGCGAATTCACCCCTCCACTTT
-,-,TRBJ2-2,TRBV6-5,CASSLRNTGELFF,TGTGCCAGCAGTCTTAGGAACACCGGGGAGCTGTTTTTT
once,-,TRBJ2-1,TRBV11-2,CASSLAGTGTHNEQFF,TGTGCCAGCAGCTTAGCGGGTACCGGCACACACAATGAGCAGTTCTTC
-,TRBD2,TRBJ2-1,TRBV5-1,CASSLASGGIISYNEQFF,TGCGCCAGCAGCTTGGCTAGCGGGGGAATAATATCCTACAATGAGCAGTTCTTC
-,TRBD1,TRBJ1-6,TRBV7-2,CASSLGGTGLNSPLHF,TGTGCCAGCAGCTTAGGAGGGACAGGGCTGAATTCACCCCTCCACTTT
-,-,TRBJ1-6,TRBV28,CASSPTSFSSPLHF,TGTGCCAGCAGTCCCACGAGTTTCTCGTCACCCCTCCACTTT
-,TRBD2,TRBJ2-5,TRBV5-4,CASSWGAGNQETQYF,TGTGCCAGCAGCTGGGGAGCGGGGAACCAAGAGACCCAGTACTTC
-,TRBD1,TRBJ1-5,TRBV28,CASRRQGGNQPQHF,TGTGCCAGCAGGCGACAGGGCGGCAATCAGCCCCAGCATTTT
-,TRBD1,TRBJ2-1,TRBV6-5,CASSTGQGALHEQFF,TGTGCCAGCAGCACCGGACAGGGGGCGCTTCATGAGCAGTTCTTC
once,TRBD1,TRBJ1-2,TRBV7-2,CASSLLHRGAWSGYTF,TGTGCCAGCAGCTTACTCCACAGGGGCGCATGGTCTGGCTACACCTTC
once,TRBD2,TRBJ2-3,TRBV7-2,CASSSTGGPTDTQYF,TGTGCCAGCAGCTCTACGGGGGGGCCCACAGATACGCAGTATTTT
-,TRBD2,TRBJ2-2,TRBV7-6,CASSLYAVTSGVEVFF,TGTGCCAGCAGCTTGTACGCGGTGACTAGCGGGGTAGAGGTGTTTTTT
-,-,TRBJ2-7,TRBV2,CASSEVRIYEQYF,TGTGCCAGCAGTGAGGTCAGAATCTACGAGCAGTACTTC
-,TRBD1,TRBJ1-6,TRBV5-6,CASSDRGMNSPLHF,TGTGCCAGCAGCGACAGGGGAATGAATTCACCCCTCCACTTT
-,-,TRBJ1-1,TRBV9,CASSTGTLGNTEAFF,TGTGCCAGCAGCACCGGGACACTCGGGAACACTGAAGCTTTCTTT
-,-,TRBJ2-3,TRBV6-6,CASEDSTDTQYF,TGTGCCAGCGAGGATAGCACAGATACGCAGTATTTT
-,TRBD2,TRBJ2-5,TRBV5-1,CASSLGTSGAQETQYF,TGCGCCAGCAGCTTGGGGACTAGCGGGGCACAAGAGACCCAGTACTTC
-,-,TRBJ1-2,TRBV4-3,CASSPTQTVRYGYTF,TGCGCCAGCAGCCCTACCCAAACAGTACGCTATGGCTACACCTTC
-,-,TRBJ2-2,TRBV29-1,CSVGRGPNTGELFF,TGCAGCGTGGGCAGAGGGCCGAACACCGGGGAGCTGTTTTTT
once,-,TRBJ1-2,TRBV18,CASQGGEAYGYTF,TGTGCCAGCCAGGGCGGGGAAGCCTATGGCTACACCTTC
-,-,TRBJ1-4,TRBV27,CASSYRGMGEKLFF,TGTGCCAGCAGTTACCGGGGTATGGGTGAAAAACTGTTTTTT
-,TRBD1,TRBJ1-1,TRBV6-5,CASSYRDRGPNTEAFF,TGTGCCAGCAGTTACAGGGACAGGGGTCCCAACACTGAAGCTTTCTTT
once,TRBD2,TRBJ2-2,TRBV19,CASSIGGGINTGELFF,TGTGCCAGTAGTATAGGGGGGGGGATCAACACCGGGGAGCTGTTTTTT
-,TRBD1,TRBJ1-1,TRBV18,CASSGTGGLNTEAFF,TGTGCCAGCTCAGGGACAGGGGGCTTGAACACTGAAGCTTTCTTT
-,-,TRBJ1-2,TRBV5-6,CASSLAQAYGYTF,TGTGCCAGCAGCTTGGCACAGGCCTATGGCTACACCTTC
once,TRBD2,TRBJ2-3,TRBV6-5,CASSPARGVGTQYF,TGTGCCAGCAGCCCCGCGCGGGGGGTTGGTACGCAGTATTTT
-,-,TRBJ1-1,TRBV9,CASNTGQTTEAFF,TGTGCCAGCAACACTGGACAGACCACTGAAGCTTTCTTT
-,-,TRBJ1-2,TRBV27,CASADNNYGYTF,TGTGCCAGCGCGGACAATAACTATGGCTACACCTTC
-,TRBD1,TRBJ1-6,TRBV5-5,CAGSLEQGGLNSPLHF,TGTGCCGGCAGCTTGGAACAGGGGGGCCTTAATTCACCCCTCCACTTT
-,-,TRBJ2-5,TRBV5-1,CASSLVAGGYQETQYF,TGCGCCAGCAGCTTGGTGGCAGGGGGGTACCAAGAGACCCAGTACTTC
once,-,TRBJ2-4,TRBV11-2,CASSPGEGAKNIQYF,TGTGCCAGCTCACCGGGGGAAGGAGCCAAAAACATTCAGTACTTC
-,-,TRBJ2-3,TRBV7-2,CASSLYRSTDTQYF,TGTGCCAGCAGCTTATATCGGAGCACAGATACGCAGTATTTT
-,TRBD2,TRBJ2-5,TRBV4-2,CASSQDSLAGVRETQYF,TGTGCCAGCAGCCAAGATTCCCTAGCGGGGGTCAGGGAGACCCAGTACTTC
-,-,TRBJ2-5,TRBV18,CASSSQGETQYF,TGTGCCAGCTCATCCCAGGGGGAGACCCAGTACTTC
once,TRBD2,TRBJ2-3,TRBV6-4,CASSEGTSGGDTQYF,TGTGCCAGCAGTGAAGGGACTAGCGGGGGGGATACGCAGTATTTT
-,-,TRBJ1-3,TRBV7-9,CASSLEGGAGDTIYF,TGTGCCAGCAGCTTAGAAGGGGGTGCCGGGGACACCATATATTTT
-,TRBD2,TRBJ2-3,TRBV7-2,CASSLVGRGGWTDTQYF,TGTGCCAGCAGCTTAGTGGGTCGGGGGGGCTGGACAGATACGCAGTATTTT